The 29 T cell receptor beta chains below come from one sample, sequenced in a study of blood T cells in healthy people across ages. Combining a sample-barcoded 5' primer with a J-beta primer mix, a second PCR ran for 7 to 11 cycles. TCRdb reanalysed the 5' RACE reads using MiXCR and keeps one entry per CDR3 protein. The table shows approximately 1,000,000 distinct CDR3 sequences, with more than 35% occurring only once. Sequencing was done on a sample of blood. These receptors all stem from a woman in her sixties or seventies in good health.

This clonotype was detected only a few times. The chain uses TRBV7-2 and TRBJ2-1; TRBD2 aligns across 8 bases. The CDR3 length is 15 residues. V trimming: 0 bases; J trimming: 4 bases; junction bases outside the gene matches: 2. Germline-derived CDR1 and CDR2 are SGHTA and FQGNSA. The CDR3 region is CASSLAGTRYNEQFF. The CDR3 coding sequence is TGTGCCAGCAGCTTAGCCGGGACTAGATACAATGAGCAGTTCTTC.

The chain joins TRBV24-1 to TRBJ1-5; D is ambiguous. The germline V gene has CDR1 KGHDR and CDR2 SFDVKD. There are 13 residues in the CDR3. Trimming shortened V by 1 base and J by 10 bases, and 10 bases separated the two germline ends. This chain's CDR3 is CATSDFWGKPQHF. As DNA, the CDR3 is TGTGCCACCAGTGATTTTTGGGGTAAACCCCAGCATTTT.

The chain links TRBV5-1 to TRBJ2-1; 8 bases are a match to TRBD1. CDR3 length equals 15 residues. Per the germline V gene, CDR1 is SGHRS and CDR2 is YFSETQ. After removal of 3 bases from V and 4 bases from J, the junction contained 6 bases not matched to a gene. The CDR3 protein is CASSYGGTGYNEQFF. The CDR3, as DNA: TGCGCCAGCAGCTACGGTGGGACAGGATACAATGAGCAGTTCTTC.

This clonotype turned up a few times. This chain uses TRBV6-5 with TRBJ2-4, with 8 positions matching TRBD1. CDR1 MNHEY and CDR2 SVGAGI come from the germline V gene. The CDR3 is 14 residues long. Unmatched junction bases numbered 8, after V lost 8 bases and J lost 5 bases. The CDR3 region has the DNA TGTGCCAGCCAAACCGGGACAGGAGAAAACATTCAGTACTTC. This gives the protein CASQTGTGENIQYF.

Of note for this clonotype: One end of the junction does not line up with germline, which may come from a read error. The genes are TRBV2 and TRBJ1-4; D unresolved. CDR1 and CDR2 (germline): SNHLY, FYNNEI. There are 14 residues in the CDR3. Here the CDR3 reads CASGERATNEKLFF. CDR3 bases: TGTGCCAGCGGTGAAAGAGCAACTAATGAAAAACTGTTTTTT.

The rearrangement uses TRBV30 and TRBJ2-5; 7 bases map to TRBD1. CDR1 is GTSNPN, CDR2 SVGIG, per germline (reference sequence). This CDR3 is 19 amino acids long. V dropped 0 bases and J dropped 5; count of bases not matched to a gene: 21. This CDR3 is CAWSVLLTVAGGSQETQYF. CDR3 coding DNA: TGTGCCTGGAGTGTACTTTTAACGGTCGCAGGGGGTTCCCAGGAGACCCAGTACTTC.

V is TRBV6-5 and J is TRBJ1-1; D call uncertain. Trimming removed 2 bases at V and 6 bases at J, with 13 bases between. This CDR3 has 14 amino acids. Germline loops: CDR1 MNHEY, CDR2 SVGAGI. Written as DNA, the CDR3 is TGTGCCAGCAGTTACGGCGTGGGGAGCGCTGAAGCTTTCTTT. Its translation is CASSYGVGSAEAFF.

The J gene is TRBJ2-7, the V gene TRBV20-1, with D perhaps TRBD2 (6 bases). The CDR3 loop spans 14 amino acids. Trimming cost V 3 bases and J 7 bases, with 19 bases left between them. Germline V gene lookup returns CDR1 DFQATT and CDR2 SNEGSKA (reference sequence). In DNA, the CDR3 is TGCAGTGCTAGCATCCCGTTAGCGGACAATGAGCAGTACTTC. Its protein is CSASIPLADNEQYF.

V usage is TRBV28 and J usage is TRBJ1-1, with D maybe TRBD1 (5 bases). Germline lookup yields CDR1 MDHEN and CDR2 SYDVKM. Trimming took 5 bases from V and 0 from J, leaving 13 bases between them. This CDR3 contains 15 residues. CDR3 loop: CASSPWGFMNTEAFF. The CDR3 nucleotides are TGTGCCAGCAGTCCTTGGGGGTTCATGAACACTGAAGCTTTCTTT.

As DNA, the CDR3 is TGTGCCAGCAGCTTACGGCGGGGCCGTGGGACCCAGTACTTC. This gives the protein CASSLRRGRGTQYF. V usage is TRBV7-2 and J usage is TRBJ2-5; D might be TRBD2 (6 bases). CDR1 is SGHTA, CDR2 FQGNSA, per germline. V gave up 2 bases and J gave up 7 bases, with 14 bases separating them. CDR3 size: 14 residues.

The table lists this clonotype with a few counts. The chain employs TRBV10-1 and TRBJ2-1; 7 bases line up with TRBD1. The CDR3 runs 15 residues. Trimming removed 3 bases from V and 3 bases from J; junction bases left unmatched: 5. Per the germline V gene, CDR1 is WNHNN and CDR2 is SYGVQD (reference sequence). CDR3 loop: CASSDRTGVYNEQFF. Here the CDR3 DNA reads TGCGCCAGCAGTGATAGGACAGGAGTCTACAATGAGCAGTTCTTC.

This chain uses TRBV29-1 with TRBJ2-3; D is unresolved. CDR1 is SQVTM, CDR2 ANQGSEA, per germline. V lost 4 bases and J lost 4, with 12 bases in between. This CDR3 region has 13 residues. The CDR3 protein is CSVVGSASDTQYF. In nucleotides, the CDR3 is TGCAGCGTTGTTGGGTCGGCGTCAGATACGCAGTATTTT.

The chain is built from TRBV2 and TRBJ2-4; D may be TRBD1 (6 bases). The tail of the sequence fits TRBJ2-7 better, so the J call may be wrong. Germline V gene lookup returns CDR1 SNHLY and CDR2 FYNNEI. The CDR3 loop spans 13 amino acids. CDR3 nucleotide sequence: TGTGCCAGCAGTAAATGGACAGAATACGAGCAGTACTTC. It encodes CASSKWTEYEQYF.

The chain couples TRBV20-1 to TRBJ2-1; 13 positions match TRBD2. The CDR3 has 15 amino acids. The J segment lost 5 bases and the V segment lost 6 bases, leaving 7 bases of the junction unmatched. Germline V lookup: CDR1 DFQATT, CDR2 SNEGSKA (reference sequence). The CDR3 coding sequence is TGCAGTGCCCTACCACTAGCGGGGGGGAACAATGAGCAGTTCTTC. This encodes CSALPLAGGNNEQFF.

The chain carries TRBV5-1 and TRBJ2-5; TRBD1 might be the D (6 bases). CDR1 and CDR2 from the germline V gene are SGHRS and YFSETQ. There are 16 residues in the CDR3. V was clipped by 2 bases and J by 11 bases, with 25 bases between them. The CDR3 reads CASSFGEQGSYNEQYF. CDR3 DNA sequence: TGCGCCAGCAGCTTTGGGGAACAGGGCTCCTACAATGAGCAGTACTTC. The full variable domain, its missing parts supplied by reference TRBV5-1 and TRBJ2-5, is KAGVTQTPRYLIKTRGQQVTLSCSPISGHRSVSWYQQTPGQGLQFLFEYFSETQRNKGNFPGRFSGRQFSNSRSEMNVSTLELGDSALYLCASSFGEQGSYNEQYFGPGTRLLVL.

The V and J genes are TRBV28 and TRBJ1-1, with D tentatively TRBD1 (5 bases). The germline CDR1 and CDR2 sequences are MDHEN and SYDVKM. CDR3 length: 13 residues. Trimming removed 6 bases from V and 1 base from J, with 9 bases in between. CDR3 protein: CASRQTGNTEAFF. The CDR3 nucleotides are TGTGCCAGCAGGCAAACAGGGAACACTGAAGCTTTCTTT. The variable domain in full, with the rest retrieved from reference TRBV28 and TRBJ1-1, is DVKVTQSSRYLVKRTGEKVFLECVQDMDHENMFWYRQDPGLGLRLIYFSYDVKMKEKGDIPEGYSVSREKKERFSLILESASTNQTSMYLCASRQTGNTEAFFGQGTRLTVV.

This clonotype appeared a few times. Relative to the germline gene, one junction end is altered; a read error may explain this. The chain links TRBV6-2 or TRBV6-3 to TRBJ1-6; no clear D. The CDR3 runs 14 residues. The germline CDR1 and CDR2 sequences are MNHEY and SVGEGT. CDR3 nucleotides: TGTGCCAGCAATTGGGGTGGTGATAATTCACCTCTCCACTTT. The encoded protein is CASNWGGDNSPLHF.

This clonotype was detected only a few times. This sequence joins TRBV30 and TRBJ2-3; TRBD1 matches at 8 bases. Losses at the gene ends were 3 bases for V and 4 bases for J; bases not matched to a gene: 0. From germline, CDR1 is GTSNPN and CDR2 SVGIG (reference sequence). This CDR3 is built from 12 residues. The CDR3 protein is CAWRQGADTQYF. The CDR3 bases are TGTGCCTGGAGACAGGGGGCAGATACGCAGTATTTT. Drawing the rest from reference TRBV30 and TRBJ2-3, the complete variable domain is SQTIHQWPATLVQPVGSPLSLECTVEGTSNPNLYWYRQAAGRGLQLLFYSVGIGQISSEVPQNLSASRPQDRQFILSSKKLLLSDSGFYLCAWRQGADTQYFGPGTRLTVL.

With regard to this clonotype: The junction and the germline gene differ at one end; a read error may be behind it. J is TRBJ2-1 and V is TRBV4-3, with D possibly TRBD1 on 5 matching bases. Germline loops: CDR1 LGHNA, CDR2 YSLEER. This CDR3 region has 15 residues. CDR3 DNA sequence: TGCGCCAGCAGCCAAGATAGGGGTAGAAACAATGAGCGGTTCTTC. This codes for CASSQDRGRNNERFF.

The chain is built from TRBV12-3 or TRBV12-4 and TRBJ2-7, with 8 bases aligning to TRBD1. The CDR3 has 13 residues. The trim removed 7 bases at V and 1 base at J, leaving 3 bases unmatched. For the CDR3, the DNA is TGTGCCAGCACCTGGACAGGGTCCTACGAGCAGTACTTC. It yields the protein CASTWTGSYEQYF.

This chain uses TRBV20-1 with TRBJ2-5; a weak D match, TRBD1 (6 bases). V was shortened by 3 bases and J by 11 bases, with 19 bases between the two germline ends. The CDR3 runs to 13 residues. Per the germline V gene, CDR1 is DFQATT and CDR2 is SNEGSKA (reference sequence). CDR3 in DNA: TGCAGTGCTAGGGGGGCCAGGTTTTCAGAGCAGTACTTC. This gives the protein CSARGARFSEQYF.

This clonotype was counted a few times. The chain employs TRBV20-1 and TRBJ2-7, with D perhaps matching TRBD1 (6 bases). Between the trimmed V and J ends, which lost 6 bases and 3 bases, there was a span of 15 bases. Germline V gene data show CDR1 as DFQATT and CDR2 as SNEGSKA (reference sequence). This CDR3 is 13 amino acids long. CDR3 nucleotides: TGCAGTGCGCCCCGGGACAACCTCTACGAGCAGTACTTC. Translating it yields CSAPRDNLYEQYF.

This chain joins TRBV6-5 and TRBJ2-3; either TRBD1 or TRBD2 may fit D (5 bases each). V lost 4 bases to trimming and J lost 1 base, with 15 bases between them. The CDR3 spans 16 residues. CDR1 is MNHEY, CDR2 SVGAGI, per germline. The CDR3 sequence is CASSSPTGLGTDTQYF. Here the CDR3 DNA reads TGTGCCAGCAGTTCCCCAACGGGGCTAGGCACAGATACGCAGTATTTT.

Comment on this clonotype: A read error may account for a junction end that differs from germline. This rearrangement joins TRBV10-3 to TRBJ2-6; 8 positions match TRBD1. Germline-derived CDR1 and CDR2 are ENHRY and SYGVKD. The CDR3 spans 16 residues. The CDR3 region has the DNA TGTGCCATCAGGGCAGGGGGCAATACTGGGGCCAACGTCCCGACTTTC. Translating it yields CAIRAGGNTGANVPTF.

This clonotype has just a few counts. The chain uses TRBV20-1 and TRBJ2-5, with TRBD2 matching 9 bases. TRBJ2-7 matches the DNA end more closely, so the J call is doubtful. There are 14 residues in the CDR3. Germline lookup yields CDR1 DFQATT and CDR2 SNEGSKA (reference sequence). The CDR3 is CSATLAGVHYEQYF. The CDR3 DNA reads as TGCAGTGCTACCTTAGCGGGAGTCCATTACGAGCAGTACTTC.

The V and J genes are TRBV4-1 and TRBJ2-5; TRBD2 agrees at 9 bases. The CDR3 runs 15 residues. Germline lookup yields CDR1 MGHRA and CDR2 YSYEKL. Unmatched junction bases numbered 1, after V lost 0 bases and J lost 2 bases. The CDR3 nucleotides read TGCGCCAGCAGCCAAGATGGACTAGCGCAAGAGACCCAGTACTTC. Translating gives CASSQDGLAQETQYF.

This chain connects TRBV6-4 to TRBJ2-3; 14 positions match TRBD2. Trimming at V came to 0 bases and at J to 2 bases, leaving 10 bases not matched to a gene. This CDR3 comprises 20 residues. Germline assignment: CDR1 MRHNA and CDR2 SNTAGT. DNA of the CDR3: TGTGCCAGCAGTGACTCACCTCCGGGACTAGCGGGAGTCCCCACAGATACGCAGTATTTT. Translated: CASSDSPPGLAGVPTDTQYF.

This clonotype appeared a few times. The chain has TRBV5-8 and TRBJ1-2; D uncertain. Germline lookup yields CDR1 SGHTS and CDR2 YDEGEE. Deletions cut 0 bases from V and 4 bases from J, with 7 bases between. The CDR3 totals 13 residues. The CDR3 spells CASSLVAVYGYTF. The CDR3 bases are TGTGCCAGCAGCTTGGTAGCAGTCTATGGCTACACCTTC.

The CDR3 DNA reads TGTGCCAGCAGCCAGGGACTAGTAGTTGAGCAGTTCTTC. Its protein is CASSQGLVVEQFF. The chain couples TRBV3-1 to TRBJ2-1, with 8 nucleotides matching TRBD2. V trimming: 3 bases; J trimming: 9 bases; junction bases outside the gene matches: 4. Germline V gene lookup returns CDR1 LGHDT and CDR2 YNNKEL (reference sequence). This CDR3 has 13 amino acids.